This T cell receptor beta chain was recorded in a study of blood T cell repertoires in COVID-19. As for the study in general: The study drew acute and convalescent COVID-19 samples from the United States, Italy and Spain. T cells, B-cell-depleted T cells, or PBMCs provided the cDNA or gDNA that served as material.

V lost 0 bases to trimming and J lost 8 bases, with 7 bases between them. The germline V gene encodes CDR1 DFQATT and CDR2 SNEGSKA (reference sequence). The CDR3 contains 11 residues. In the original analysis: The authors estimated nucleated cell counts from reference gene primer amplification. Repertoires were generated with immunoSEQ multiplex PCR, while TCRdb's copy carries only in-frame clones and drops some. The DNA gave D and trimming, while V, J and clone size come from that table. The top ten hold approximately 15% of the sample, which has some 100,000 clones, 90% to 95% seen once. This chain uses TRBV20-1 with TRBJ1-2; D remains ambiguous. Source material: peripheral blood. The clonotype comes from a man aged 45-60 years with acute or convalescent COVID-19. The CDR3 DNA follows: TGCAGTGCTAGAGATAATCCCGGCTACACCTTC. Encoded protein: CSARDNPGYTF.